This paragraph covers one T cell receptor beta chain sequence. The table lists this clone with a count of one. Its antigen specificity is not known. Per-nucleotide qualities are absent, and no much larger clonotype sits a single base away. Read against the paper, the sample's time point label means: roughly 23 months on ibrutinib. For TCR beta library preparation, approximately 2.2 micrograms of genomic DNA were isolated from cryopreserved PBMCs. High-throughput TCR beta sequencing was performed on longitudinal blood samples from CLL patients receiving ibrutinib monotherapy. Patients were enrolled in a phase 2 open-label single-center ibrutinib monotherapy trial. This specimen belongs to a study of cytotoxic CD8 clonotypes in ibrutinib-treated CLL (dated by TCRdb to the early 2020s). Describing the broader study: The cohort had about ten relapsed/refractory and around 14 treatment-naive patients; about 17 were IGHV unmutated. Cryopreserved peripheral blood mononuclear cells were collected at three points: before therapy, at response, and at either sustained remission or disease progression. Longitudinal samples were obtainable from about 30% of the roughly 90 participants in the trial. All remission and progressive disease samples were collected while patients were still receiving ibrutinib. On average, each sample had some 260,000 productive templates and approximately 89,000 productive rearrangements. Partial responses were observed in 24 patients and complete responses in 2; after a median follow-up of around 68 months, remission was maintained in 14 patients and progression was observed in roughly 12. The response samples were drawn at a median of roughly twelve months into treatment, with a range of about 6 to 40 months. Overall study outcomes, separate from this receptor: At ibrutinib response clonality went up, during sustained remission it held steady, and at progression it dropped back toward baseline. Public clonotypes were rare and either shrank or stayed stable during treatment, and the rise in clonality at ibrutinib response reflected expansion of private clonotypes. Sampling times were not matched between sustained-remission and progressing patients, and lymph node repertoires were not studied. Baseline clonality was found to be higher than that of age-matched healthy donors and was strongly correlated with circulating CD8+ T-cell counts.

The CDR3, cysteine through phenylalanine, is 15 amino acids long. The retained sequence is limited to the CDR3, 45 bases, with the frame set at the first base. Looking up the germline V gene yields CDR1 KGHSH and CDR2 LQKENI. The germline V and J ends show losses of 0 bases and 2 bases respectively, and no gene match explains 0 bases of the junction. On a MiSeq, deep resolution sequencing aimed for a depth between 1 in 1 million and 1 in 200,000 T cells, with each clonotype covered about 9.9x on average. TCR beta libraries were generated with the immunoSEQ hsTCRB Kit. Per the authors' processing: Data were analyzed with ImmunoSEQ Data Assistant and ImmunoSEQ Analyzer, with V, D and J genes assigned per IMGT definitions. Clonality, with values ranging from 0 to 1, was calculated as one minus the normalized Shannon entropy of productive rearrangement frequencies. Only overrepresented clonotypes making up at least 0.05% of each patient's repertoire were included in the public clonotype analysis. Some 14 age-matched healthy donor repertoires from immuneACCESS served as clonality controls. TCRdb's version of the immuneACCESS table is confined to in-frame rearrangements and falls short of the full clone set. An unresolved V gene accounts for under half of the shortfall where checked; the remainder is of unknown origin. Clone size and the V and J calls come from that table; the DNA yielded D and trimming. The sample table holds more than 45,000 clones, of which approximately 87% were seen once. The ten largest clones represent roughly 22% of the sample.

The sequenced sample was PBMCs, obtained after 24 months of ibrutinib treatment. This sequence originates from a human donor with chronic lymphocytic leukemia. The chain is assembled from TRBV18 and TRBJ2-7; 11 of the junction bases match TRBD2. The CDR3 region has the sequence CASSPPGLAAYEQYF. The nucleotide sequence reads TGTGCCAGCTCACCACCGGGACTAGCGGCCTACGAGCAGTACTTC.